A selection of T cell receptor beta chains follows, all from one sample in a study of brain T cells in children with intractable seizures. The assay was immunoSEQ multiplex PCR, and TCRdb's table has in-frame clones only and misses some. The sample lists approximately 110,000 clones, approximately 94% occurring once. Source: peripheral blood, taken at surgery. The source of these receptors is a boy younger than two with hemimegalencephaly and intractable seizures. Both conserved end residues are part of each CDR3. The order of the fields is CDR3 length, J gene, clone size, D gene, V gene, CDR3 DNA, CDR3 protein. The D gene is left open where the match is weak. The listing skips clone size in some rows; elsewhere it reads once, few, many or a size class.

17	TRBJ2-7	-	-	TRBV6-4	TGTGCCAGCAGTGATTCTAGGACCCCGGTGGGTCCCTACGAGCAGTACTTC	CASSDSRTPVGPYEQYF
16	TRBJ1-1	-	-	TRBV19	TGTGCCAGTAGTCTCGCAGTGGGGGTAGGGAACACTGAAGCTTTCTTT	CASSLAVGVGNTEAFF
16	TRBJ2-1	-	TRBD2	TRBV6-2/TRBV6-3	TGTGCCAGCAGTTACCGCCGCGGGAGAACCTACAATGAGCAGTTCTTC	CASSYRRGRTYNEQFF
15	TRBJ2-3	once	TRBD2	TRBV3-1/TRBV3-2	TGTGCCAGCAGCCAGATGGCTAGCGGAACAGATACGCAGTATTTT	CASSQMASGTDTQYF
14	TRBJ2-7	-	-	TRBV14	TGTGCCAGCAGCCACCGGGACAAGTGGTACGAGCAGTACTTC	CASSHRDKWYEQYF
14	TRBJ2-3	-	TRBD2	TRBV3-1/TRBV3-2	TGTGCCAGCAGCCAAGACAGCGGGGGAGATACGCAGTATTTT	CASSQDSGGDTQYF
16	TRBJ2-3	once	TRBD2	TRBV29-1	TGCAGCGTTGAAGAGGGTAGCGGGAGATACCCAGATACGCAGTATTTT	CSVEEGSGRYPDTQYF
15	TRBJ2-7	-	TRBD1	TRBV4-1	TGCGCCAGCAGCCAGACCCCGGGACAGGGGTACGAGCAGTACTTC	CASSQTPGQGYEQYF
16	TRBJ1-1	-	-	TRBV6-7	TGTGCCAGCAGCCTGGGGGTTTGGCCGGTCGACACTGAAGCTTTCTTT	CASSLGVWPVDTEAFF
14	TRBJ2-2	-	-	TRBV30	TGTGCCTGGAGTGTATGGGGGAACACCGGGGAGCTGTTTTTT	CAWSVWGNTGELFF
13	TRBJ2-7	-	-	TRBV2	TGTGCCAGCGGAACAGGGAAAGGTTACGAGCAGTACTTC	CASGTGKGYEQYF
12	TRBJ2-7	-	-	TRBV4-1	TGCGCCAGCAGCAACCCCCTATCCGAGCAGTACTTC	CASSNPLSEQYF
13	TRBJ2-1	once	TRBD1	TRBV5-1	TGCGCCAGCAGCCCGGACAGGCCCGGGGAGCTTTTCTTC	CASSPDRPGELFF
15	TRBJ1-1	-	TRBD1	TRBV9	TGTGCCAGCAGCGTGACAGGGGGAGTGAACACTGAAGCTTTCTTT	CASSVTGGVNTEAFF
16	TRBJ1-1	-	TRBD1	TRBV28	TGTGCCAGCAGCCGGGAATACAGGGGGCTTGACACTGAAGCTTTCTTT	CASSREYRGLDTEAFF